Following are 12 T cell receptor beta chains from one sample sequenced in a study of blood T cell repertoires in COVID-19. Using immunoSEQ multiplex PCR, the repertoire was profiled, and TCRdb retains in-frame clones only, with some absent. Of about 120,000 clones in the sample, approximately 87% are singletons; the top ten hold 7.5% to 9%. Sequencing was carried out using peripheral blood. The receptor set was obtained from a man between 65 and 79 years old who had recovered from COVID-19.

V is TRBV3-1 (or the pseudogene TRBV3-2) and J is TRBJ2-5; TRBD2 matches at 13 bases. This CDR3 contains 19 residues. Germline loops: CDR1 LGHDT, CDR2 YNNKEL (reference sequence). The junction had 13 bases not matched to a gene; V was cut back by 2 bases and J by 4 bases. The CDR3 coding sequence is TGTGCCAGCAGCCAACCGAGACTAGCGGGAGGATTTCGGTCAGAGACCCAGTACTTC. Translated: CASSQPRLAGGFRSETQYF.

The chain recombines TRBV10-3 with TRBJ2-1, with 10 bases lining up with TRBD1. The V gene's germline CDR1 is ENHRY and CDR2 SYGVKD. The CDR3 contains 19 residues. The junction had 14 bases not matched to a gene; V was cut back by 6 bases and J by 0 bases. CDR3 protein: CAIRNSGTGAGLSYNEQFF. CDR3 coding DNA: TGTGCCATCAGGAATTCCGGGACAGGGGCCGGACTCTCCTACAATGAGCAGTTCTTC.

CDR3 in amino acids: CASSYTGNTEAFF. CDR3 nucleotides: TGTGCCAGCAGTTACACTGGGAACACTGAAGCTTTCTTT. The V gene is TRBV6-2 or TRBV6-3, the J gene TRBJ1-1, with D uncertain. V was clipped by 2 bases and J by 1 base, with 5 bases between them. The CDR3 is made up of 13 amino acids. Germline V gene lookup returns CDR1 MNHEY and CDR2 SVGEGT.

V gene TRBV5-1 combines with J gene TRBJ2-2; weak D call: TRBD1 (5 bases). Looked up from germline, CDR1 is SGHRS and CDR2 is YFSETQ. V was clipped by 6 bases and J by 2 bases, with 11 bases between them. The CDR3 contains 14 residues. The chain's CDR3 is CASTPGANTGELFF. In nucleotides, the CDR3 is TGCGCCAGCACCCCTGGGGCAAACACCGGGGAGCTGTTTTTT. The full variable domain, its missing parts supplied by reference TRBV5-1 and TRBJ2-2, is KAGVTQTPRYLIKTRGQQVTLSCSPISGHRSVSWYQQTPGQGLQFLFEYFSETQRNKGNFPGRFSGRQFSNSRSEMNVSTLELGDSALYLCASTPGANTGELFFGEGSRLTVL.

This clone was seen just once. This chain joins TRBV30 and TRBJ2-3; 9 bases agree with TRBD2. V was pared by 2 bases and J by 1 base, with 1 base of the junction left unmatched. Germline values: CDR1 GTSNPN, CDR2 SVGIG (reference sequence). The CDR3 consists of 14 residues. This CDR3 is CAWSRLAGTDTQYF. CDR3 coding DNA: TGTGCCTGGAGTCGACTAGCGGGCACAGATACGCAGTATTTT.

This clone was seen a few times. The J gene is TRBJ2-5, the V gene TRBV10-3, with D perhaps matching TRBD2 (6 bases). Per the germline V gene, CDR1 is ENHRY and CDR2 is SYGVKD. The ends were cut back, 3 bases at V and 2 bases at J, with 13 bases in the middle. There are 15 residues in the CDR3. CDR3 sequence: CAISEGRGSQETQYF. CDR3 coding DNA: TGTGCCATCAGTGAAGGACGGGGGTCACAAGAGACCCAGTACTTC.

The rearrangement links TRBV29-1 to TRBJ1-3; D is possibly TRBD1 (5 bases). The CDR3 is made up of 12 amino acids. Germline V CDR1 and CDR2: SQVTM, ANQGSEA. Trimming pared 6 bases from V and 4 bases from J, leaving 10 bases between. The CDR3 coding sequence is TGCAGCGTCCAGGGATCCGGAAACACCATATATTTT. Protein product: CSVQGSGNTIYF.

The chain is built from TRBV6-5 and TRBJ1-2; D is unclear. Germline V gene lookup returns CDR1 MNHEY and CDR2 SVGAGI. This CDR3 is 12 amino acids long. V was cut by 7 bases and J by 3 bases, with 9 bases left in between. CDR3 sequence (DNA): TGTGCCAGCACCAAAACAGACTATGGCTACACCTTC. Its protein product is CASTKTDYGYTF.

The rearrangement uses TRBV25-1 and TRBJ2-7, with D possibly TRBD2 on 5 matching bases. Germline V CDR1 and CDR2: MGHDK, SYGVNS. The V end lost 3 bases, the J end lost 2 bases, and 14 bases lay between the germline ends. The CDR3 spans 15 residues. The CDR3 coding sequence is TGTGCCAGCAGTGACTTAACCGCCGGGGCCTACGAGCAGTACTTC. Amino acid sequence: CASSDLTAGAYEQYF.

The rearrangement uses TRBV27 and TRBJ2-1; 10 bases fit TRBD1. With 0 bases clipped from V and 11 bases from J, the junction kept 7 bases outside the gene matches. The CDR3 covers 15 residues. Germline-derived CDR1 and CDR2 are MNHEY and SMNVEV (reference sequence). The CDR3 region is CASSLSGTGALQQFF. CDR3 bases: TGTGCCAGCAGTTTATCCGGGACAGGGGCACTTCAGCAGTTCTTC.

This sequence joins TRBV5-5 and TRBJ2-7; 7 nucleotides match TRBD1. After removal of 0 bases from V and 6 bases from J, the junction contained 9 bases not matched to a gene. Germline V gene data show CDR1 as SGHKS and CDR2 as YYEKEE (reference sequence). There are 15 residues in the CDR3. The CDR3 region has the DNA TGTGCCAGCAGCTTGGAAGGCAGGGGGATCGCCGAGCAGTACTTC. It encodes CASSLEGRGIAEQYF.

The V gene is TRBV24-1, the J gene TRBJ2-1; 10 bases agree with TRBD2. The CDR3 consists of 16 residues. The V and J ends lost 3 bases and 1 base, in that order; junction bases with no gene match: 2. CDR1 and CDR2 from the germline V gene are KGHDR and SFDVKD. The CDR3 loop reads CATSDPSGSSYNEQFF. CDR3 sequence (DNA): TGTGCCACCAGTGATCCTAGCGGGAGTTCCTACAATGAGCAGTTCTTC.